The present entry profiles one T cell receptor beta chain with its context. These data belong to a study of blood T cell repertoires in COVID-19. On the study more broadly: From the United States, Italy and Spain came samples of acute and convalescent COVID-19. The analysed material was cDNA or gDNA that came from T cells, B-cell-depleted T cells, or PBMCs.

Germline V gives CDR1 SGHTA, CDR2 FQGNSA. The V and J ends lost 2 bases and 4 bases, in that order; junction bases with no gene match: 3. This CDR3 has 14 amino acids. Original processing methods: Cell counts per sample came from amplifying reference gene primers. Generated by immunoSEQ multiplex PCR, the TCRdb table keeps only in-frame clones and is missing some. V, J and clone size derive from that table, while D and trimming were established from the DNA sequence. The table records about 260,000 clones, approximately 88% of them present only once. The J gene is TRBJ2-7, the V gene TRBV7-2, with 9 bases that match TRBD2. The receptor was derived from a human donor in a cohort sampled during active COVID-19. The sequenced sample was peripheral blood. The CDR3 sequence: CASSLWREGYEQYF. CDR3 DNA: TGTGCCAGCAGCTTATGGCGGGAGGGGTACGAGCAGTACTTC.